Detailed here is one T cell receptor (beta chain). Its antigen is as yet unknown. The entry originates in a study of blood T cells in healthy people across ages. Findings and limits, study-wide: Naive CD4+ cell counts and diversity both ran higher in long-lived than in aged donors. Donor CMV status, an unknown factor, possibly confounded changes in expanded clonotypes.

The CDR3 is made up of 14 amino acids. Germline V gene data show CDR1 as GTSNPN and CDR2 as SVGIG (reference sequence). Then a second PCR, running roughly 7 to 11 cycles, was carried out with a sample-barcoded 5' primer and a J-beta primer mix. TCRdb analysed the 5' RACE reads with MiXCR anew, one entry per CDR3 protein. The repertoire holds some 1.6 million distinct CDR3 sequences, with around 36% as singletons. The chain is built from TRBV30 and TRBJ2-5; 12 nucleotides match TRBD1. With the DNA end fitting TRBJ2-7 better, the J assignment may be wrong. The receptor was derived from a woman aged 25-40 years in good health. Sample: blood. As DNA, the CDR3 is TGTGCCTGGAGTGTGGGACAGGGGGCCCTCGAGCAGTACTTC. This translates into CAWSVGQGALEQYF.